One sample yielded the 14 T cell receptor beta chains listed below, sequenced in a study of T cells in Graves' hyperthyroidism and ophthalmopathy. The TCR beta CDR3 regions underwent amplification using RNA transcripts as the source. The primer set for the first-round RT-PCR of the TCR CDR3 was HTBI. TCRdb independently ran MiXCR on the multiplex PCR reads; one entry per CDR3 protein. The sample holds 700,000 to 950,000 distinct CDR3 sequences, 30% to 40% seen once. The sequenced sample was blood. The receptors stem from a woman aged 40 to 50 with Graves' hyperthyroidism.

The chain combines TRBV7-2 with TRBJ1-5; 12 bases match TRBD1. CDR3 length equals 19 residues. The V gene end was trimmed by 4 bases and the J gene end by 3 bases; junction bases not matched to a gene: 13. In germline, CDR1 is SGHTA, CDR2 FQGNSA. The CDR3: CASSSLSGTGGWNNQPQHF. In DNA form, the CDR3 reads TGTGCCAGCAGCTCGCTTTCCGGGACAGGGGGCTGGAACAATCAGCCCCAGCATTTT.

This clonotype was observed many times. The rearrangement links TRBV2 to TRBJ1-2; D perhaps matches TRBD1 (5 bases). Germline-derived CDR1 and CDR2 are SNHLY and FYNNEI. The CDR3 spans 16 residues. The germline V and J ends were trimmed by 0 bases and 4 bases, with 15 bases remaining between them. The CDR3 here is CASSEAGPGAFYGYTF. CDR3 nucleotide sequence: TGTGCCAGCAGTGAAGCGGGGCCAGGAGCTTTCTATGGCTACACCTTC.

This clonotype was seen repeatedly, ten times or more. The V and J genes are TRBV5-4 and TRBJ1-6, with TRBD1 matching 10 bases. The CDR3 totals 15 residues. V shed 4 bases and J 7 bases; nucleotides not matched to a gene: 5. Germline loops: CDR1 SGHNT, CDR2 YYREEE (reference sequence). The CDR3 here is CASSRLGQGNSPLHF. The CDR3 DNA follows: TGTGCCAGCAGCAGACTGGGACAGGGGAATTCACCCCTCCACTTT.

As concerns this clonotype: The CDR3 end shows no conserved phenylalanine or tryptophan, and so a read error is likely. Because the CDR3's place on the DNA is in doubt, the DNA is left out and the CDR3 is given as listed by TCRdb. This CDR3 is CSARPGLA. The genes are TRBV20-1 and TRBJ2-2; the table's D call of TRBD2 was not tested on the DNA. CDR1 and CDR2 from the germline V gene are DFQATT and SNEGSKA (reference sequence). The CDR3 is 8 residues long, counting both termini.

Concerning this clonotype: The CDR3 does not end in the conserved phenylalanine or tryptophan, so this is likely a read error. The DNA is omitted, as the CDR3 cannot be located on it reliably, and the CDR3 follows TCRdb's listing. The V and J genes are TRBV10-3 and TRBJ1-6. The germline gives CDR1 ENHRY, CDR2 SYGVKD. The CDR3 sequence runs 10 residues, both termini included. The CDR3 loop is CAISDDSTDS.

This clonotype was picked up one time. This chain's CDR3 is CSVGAGGANVLTF. The CDR3 DNA reads as TGCAGCGTTGGGGCAGGGGGGGCCAACGTCCTGACTTTC. The rearrangement links TRBV29-1 to TRBJ2-6, with D perhaps TRBD1 (5 bases). V lost 4 bases to trimming and J lost 4 bases, with 8 bases between them. Per the germline V gene, CDR1 is SQVTM and CDR2 is ANQGSEA. The CDR3 covers 13 residues.

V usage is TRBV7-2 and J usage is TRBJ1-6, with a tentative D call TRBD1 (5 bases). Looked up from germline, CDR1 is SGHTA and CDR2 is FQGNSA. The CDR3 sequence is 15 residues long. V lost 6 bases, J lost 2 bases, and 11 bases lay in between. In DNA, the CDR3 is TGTGCCAGCAGAGAGGGGATGACCTATAATTCACCCCTCCACTTT. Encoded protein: CASREGMTYNSPLHF.

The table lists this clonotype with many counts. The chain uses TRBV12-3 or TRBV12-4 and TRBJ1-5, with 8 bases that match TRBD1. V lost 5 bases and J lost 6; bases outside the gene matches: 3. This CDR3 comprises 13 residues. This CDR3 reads CASSRQGTQPQHF. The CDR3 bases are TGTGCCAGCAGTAGACAGGGGACTCAGCCCCAGCATTTT.

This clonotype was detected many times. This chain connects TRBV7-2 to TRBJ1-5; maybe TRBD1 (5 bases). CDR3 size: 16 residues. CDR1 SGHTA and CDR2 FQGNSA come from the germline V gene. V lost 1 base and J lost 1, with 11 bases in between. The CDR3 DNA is TGTGCCAGCAGCTTAGGCCAGCAGGGAAGCAATCAGCCCCAGCATTTT. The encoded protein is CASSLGQQGSNQPQHF.

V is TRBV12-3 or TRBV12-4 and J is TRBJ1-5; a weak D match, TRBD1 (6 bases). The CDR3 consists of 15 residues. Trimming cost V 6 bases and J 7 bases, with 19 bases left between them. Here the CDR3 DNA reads TGTGCCAGCAGCCCTCAGGGGCGGCGGTCGCAGCCCCAGCATTTT. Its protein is CASSPQGRRSQPQHF.

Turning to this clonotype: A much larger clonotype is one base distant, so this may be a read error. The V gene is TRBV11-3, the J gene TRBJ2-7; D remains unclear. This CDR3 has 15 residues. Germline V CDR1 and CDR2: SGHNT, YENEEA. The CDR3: CAGSFASLTSYEQYF. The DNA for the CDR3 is TGTGCCGGCAGCTTTGCGAGCCTGACCTCCTACGAGCAGTACTTC.

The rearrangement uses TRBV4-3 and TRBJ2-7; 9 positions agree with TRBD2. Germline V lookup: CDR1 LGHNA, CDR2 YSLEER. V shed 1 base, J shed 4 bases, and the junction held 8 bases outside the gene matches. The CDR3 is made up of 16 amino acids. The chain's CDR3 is CASSQVFRLAVYEQYF. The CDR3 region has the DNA TGCGCCAGCAGCCAAGTATTTCGACTAGCGGTTTACGAGCAGTACTTC.

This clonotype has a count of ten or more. Here the CDR3 DNA reads TGCAGCGTTGGGGAATACAGGATCGGCTATGGCTACACCTTC. Its translation is CSVGEYRIGYGYTF. V usage is TRBV29-1 and J usage is TRBJ1-2; a weak D match, TRBD1 (5 bases). Trimming pared 4 bases from V and 4 bases from J, leaving 16 bases between. The CDR3 sequence is 14 residues long. CDR1 SQVTM and CDR2 ANQGSEA come from the germline V gene. Variable domain in full (rest from reference TRBV29-1 and TRBJ1-2): SAVISQKPSRDICQRGTSLTIQCQVDSQVTMMFWYRQQPGQSLTLIATANQGSEATYESGFVIDKFPISRPNLTFSTLTVSNMSPEDSSIYLCSVGEYRIGYGYTFGSGTRLTVV.

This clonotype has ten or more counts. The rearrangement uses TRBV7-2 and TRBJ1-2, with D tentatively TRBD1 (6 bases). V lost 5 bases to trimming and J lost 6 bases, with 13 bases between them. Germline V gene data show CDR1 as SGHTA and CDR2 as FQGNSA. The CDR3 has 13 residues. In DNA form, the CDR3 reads TGTGCCAGCAGCCAACAGGGTAGCGATGGCTACACCTTC. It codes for CASSQQGSDGYTF.